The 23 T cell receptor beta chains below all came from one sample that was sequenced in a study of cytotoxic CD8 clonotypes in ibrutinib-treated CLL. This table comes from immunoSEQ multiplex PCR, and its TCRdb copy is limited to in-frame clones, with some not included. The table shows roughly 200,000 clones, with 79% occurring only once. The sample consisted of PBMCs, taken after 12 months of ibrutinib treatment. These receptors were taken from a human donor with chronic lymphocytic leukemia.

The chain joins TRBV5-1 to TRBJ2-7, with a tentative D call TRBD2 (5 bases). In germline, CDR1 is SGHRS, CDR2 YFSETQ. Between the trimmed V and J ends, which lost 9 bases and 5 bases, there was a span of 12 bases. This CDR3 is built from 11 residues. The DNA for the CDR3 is TGCGCCACTAGGGCCGGGGACGAGCAGTACTTC. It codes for CATRAGDEQYF.

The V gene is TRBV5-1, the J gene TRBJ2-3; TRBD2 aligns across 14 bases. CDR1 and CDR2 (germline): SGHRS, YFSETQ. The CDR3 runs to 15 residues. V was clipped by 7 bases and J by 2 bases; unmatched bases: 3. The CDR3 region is CASGTSGGITDTQYF. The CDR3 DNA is TGCGCCAGCGGGACTAGCGGGGGAATCACAGATACGCAGTATTTT.

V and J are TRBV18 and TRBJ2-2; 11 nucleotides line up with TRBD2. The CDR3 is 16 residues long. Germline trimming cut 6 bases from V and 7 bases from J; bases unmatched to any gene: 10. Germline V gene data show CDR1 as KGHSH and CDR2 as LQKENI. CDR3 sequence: CASSHTSGREGGELFF. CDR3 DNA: TGTGCCAGCTCTCATACTAGCGGGAGAGAAGGCGGGGAGCTGTTTTTT.

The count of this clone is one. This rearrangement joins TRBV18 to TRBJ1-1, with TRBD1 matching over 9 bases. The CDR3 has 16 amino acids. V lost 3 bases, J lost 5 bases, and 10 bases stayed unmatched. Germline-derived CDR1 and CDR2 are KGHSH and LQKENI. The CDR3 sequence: CASSPRTTGGVTEAFF. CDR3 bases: TGTGCCAGCTCACCGAGAACCACAGGGGGCGTGACTGAAGCTTTCTTT.

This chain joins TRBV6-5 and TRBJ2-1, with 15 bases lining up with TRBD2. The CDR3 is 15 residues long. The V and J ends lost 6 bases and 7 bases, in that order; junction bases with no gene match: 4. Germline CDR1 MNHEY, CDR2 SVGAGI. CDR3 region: CASSRTSGRGNEQFF. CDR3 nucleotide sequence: TGTGCCAGCAGCAGGACTAGCGGGAGGGGTAATGAGCAGTTCTTC.

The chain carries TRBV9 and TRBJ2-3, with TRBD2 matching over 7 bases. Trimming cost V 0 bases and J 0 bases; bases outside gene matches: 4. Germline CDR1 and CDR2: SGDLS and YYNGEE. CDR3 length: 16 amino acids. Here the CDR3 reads CASSVEGRGSTDTQYF. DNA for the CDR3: TGTGCCAGCAGCGTAGAGGGGCGGGGGAGCACAGATACGCAGTATTTT.

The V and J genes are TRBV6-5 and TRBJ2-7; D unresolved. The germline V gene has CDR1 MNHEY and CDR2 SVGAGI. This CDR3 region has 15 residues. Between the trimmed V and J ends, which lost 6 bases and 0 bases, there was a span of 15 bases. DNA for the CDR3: TGTGCCAGCAGATCCCTTGGTACGAGCTCCTACGAGCAGTACTTC. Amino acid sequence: CASRSLGTSSYEQYF.

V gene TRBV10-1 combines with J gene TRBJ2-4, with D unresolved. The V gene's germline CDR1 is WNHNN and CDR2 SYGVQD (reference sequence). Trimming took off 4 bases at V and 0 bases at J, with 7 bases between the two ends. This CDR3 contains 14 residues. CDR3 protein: CASSGGPAKNIQYF. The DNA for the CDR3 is TGCGCCAGCAGTGGTGGCCCAGCCAAAAACATTCAGTACTTC.

Here the CDR3 DNA reads TGTGCCAGCAGGGCAGCCAGCTCCTACGAGCAGTACTTC. Encoded protein: CASRAASSYEQYF. The rearrangement links TRBV5-4 to TRBJ2-7; D uncertain. V lost 5 bases and J 0 bases, leaving 9 bases between the germline ends. The CDR3 totals 13 residues. CDR1 and CDR2 (germline): SGHNT, YYREEE (reference sequence).

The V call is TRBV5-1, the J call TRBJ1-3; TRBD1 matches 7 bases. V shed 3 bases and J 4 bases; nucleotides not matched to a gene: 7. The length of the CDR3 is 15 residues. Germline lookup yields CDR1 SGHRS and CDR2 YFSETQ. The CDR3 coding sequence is TGCGCCAGCAGCTCGTCCACAGGGGCGGGAAACACCATATATTTT. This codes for CASSSSTGAGNTIYF.

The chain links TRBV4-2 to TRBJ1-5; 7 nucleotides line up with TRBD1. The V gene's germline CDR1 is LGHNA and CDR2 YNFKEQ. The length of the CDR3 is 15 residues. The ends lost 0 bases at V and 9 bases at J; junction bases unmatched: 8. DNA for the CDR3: TGTGCCAGCAGCCAAGAGGAAGACAGGGTGGGGCCCCAGCATTTT. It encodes CASSQEEDRVGPQHF.

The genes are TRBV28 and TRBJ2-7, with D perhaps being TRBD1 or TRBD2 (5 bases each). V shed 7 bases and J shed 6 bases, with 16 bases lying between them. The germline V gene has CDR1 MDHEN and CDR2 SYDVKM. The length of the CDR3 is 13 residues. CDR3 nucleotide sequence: TGTGCCAGCACCCCGGGGCCGAAACGCGAGCAGTACTTC. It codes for CASTPGPKREQYF.

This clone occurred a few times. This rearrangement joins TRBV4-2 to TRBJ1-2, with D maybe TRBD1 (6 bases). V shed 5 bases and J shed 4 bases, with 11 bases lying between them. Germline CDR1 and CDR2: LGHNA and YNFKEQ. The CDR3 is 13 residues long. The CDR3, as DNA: TGTGCCAGCAGCGGGGACAATTCCTATGGCTACACCTTC. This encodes CASSGDNSYGYTF.

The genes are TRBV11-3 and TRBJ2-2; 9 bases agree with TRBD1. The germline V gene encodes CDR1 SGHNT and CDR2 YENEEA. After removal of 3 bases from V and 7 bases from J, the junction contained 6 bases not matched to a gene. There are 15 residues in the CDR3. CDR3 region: CASSLGQGSIGELFF. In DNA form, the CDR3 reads TGTGCCAGCAGCTTGGGACAGGGATCCATCGGGGAGCTGTTTTTT.

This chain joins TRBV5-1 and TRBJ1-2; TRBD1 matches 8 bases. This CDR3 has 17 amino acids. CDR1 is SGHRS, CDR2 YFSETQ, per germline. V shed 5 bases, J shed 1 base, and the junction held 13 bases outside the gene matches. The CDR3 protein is CASRFPPGDRLNYGYTF. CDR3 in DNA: TGCGCCAGCAGGTTCCCCCCCGGGGACAGGCTTAACTATGGCTACACCTTC.

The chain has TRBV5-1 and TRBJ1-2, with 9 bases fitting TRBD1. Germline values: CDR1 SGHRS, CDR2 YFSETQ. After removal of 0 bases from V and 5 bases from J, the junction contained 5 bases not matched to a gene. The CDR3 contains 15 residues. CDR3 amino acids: CASSLEQGARYGYTF. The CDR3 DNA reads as TGCGCCAGCAGCTTGGAACAGGGGGCGCGGTATGGCTACACCTTC. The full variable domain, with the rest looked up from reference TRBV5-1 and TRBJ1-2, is KAGVTQTPRYLIKTRGQQVTLSCSPISGHRSVSWYQQTPGQGLQFLFEYFSETQRNKGNFPGRFSGRQFSNSRSEMNVSTLELGDSALYLCASSLEQGARYGYTFGSGTRLTVV.

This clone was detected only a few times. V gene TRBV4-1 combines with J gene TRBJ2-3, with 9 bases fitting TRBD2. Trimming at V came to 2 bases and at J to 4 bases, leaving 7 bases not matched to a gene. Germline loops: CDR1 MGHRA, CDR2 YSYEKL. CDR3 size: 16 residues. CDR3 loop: CASSQTSSGNSDTQYF. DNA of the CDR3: TGCGCCAGCAGCCAAACCTCTAGCGGGAACTCAGATACGCAGTATTTT.

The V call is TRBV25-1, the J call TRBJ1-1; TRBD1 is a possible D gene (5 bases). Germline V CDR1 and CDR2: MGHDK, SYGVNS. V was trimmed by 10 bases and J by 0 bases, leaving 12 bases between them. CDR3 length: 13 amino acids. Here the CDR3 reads CATGELLNTEAFF. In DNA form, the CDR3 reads TGTGCCACGGGGGAGTTACTGAACACTGAAGCTTTCTTT.

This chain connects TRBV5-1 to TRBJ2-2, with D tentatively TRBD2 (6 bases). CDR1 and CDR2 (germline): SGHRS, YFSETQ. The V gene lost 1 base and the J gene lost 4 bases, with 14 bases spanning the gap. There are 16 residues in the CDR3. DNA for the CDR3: TGCGCCAGCAGCTTGAGTTACGGGACTCTCACCGGGGAGCTGTTTTTT. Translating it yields CASSLSYGTLTGELFF.

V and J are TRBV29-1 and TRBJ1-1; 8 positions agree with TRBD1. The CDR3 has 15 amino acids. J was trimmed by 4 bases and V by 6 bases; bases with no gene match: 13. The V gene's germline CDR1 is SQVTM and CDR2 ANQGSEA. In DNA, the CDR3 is TGCAGCGTCCCCCGCTGGACAGGGAAAAGCACTGAAGCTTTCTTT. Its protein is CSVPRWTGKSTEAFF.

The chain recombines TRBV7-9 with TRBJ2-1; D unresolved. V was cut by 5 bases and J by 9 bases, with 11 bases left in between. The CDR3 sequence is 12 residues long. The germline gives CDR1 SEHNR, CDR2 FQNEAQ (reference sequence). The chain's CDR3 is CASSGPWGEQFF. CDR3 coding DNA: TGTGCCAGCAGCGGCCCGTGGGGTGAGCAGTTCTTC.

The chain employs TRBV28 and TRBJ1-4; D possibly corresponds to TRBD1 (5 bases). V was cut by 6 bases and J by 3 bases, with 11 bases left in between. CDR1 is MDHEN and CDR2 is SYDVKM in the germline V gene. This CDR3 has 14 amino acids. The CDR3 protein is CASREGSPNEKLFF. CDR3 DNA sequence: TGTGCCAGCAGGGAGGGGTCCCCTAATGAAAAACTGTTTTTT.

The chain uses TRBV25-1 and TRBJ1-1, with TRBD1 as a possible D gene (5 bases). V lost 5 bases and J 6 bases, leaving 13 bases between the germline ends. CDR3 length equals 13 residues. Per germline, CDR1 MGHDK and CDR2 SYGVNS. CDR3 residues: CASSPRDGPEAFF. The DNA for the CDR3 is TGTGCCAGCAGTCCTCGGGACGGACCTGAAGCTTTCTTT.